Listed below are T cell receptor beta chains from one sample, sequenced in a study of beta chain features in type 1 diabetes. The protocol was immunoSEQ multiplex PCR, while the TCRdb copy is restricted to in-frame clones and leaves out a portion. The data show around 300,000 clones, with 7.5% to 9.5% seen just once and 1% held by the top ten. Sequenced material: central memory CD4+ T cells from blood. All receptors derive from a woman between 18 and 30 years old in good health. CDR3s include the opening cysteine and the closing phenylalanine or tryptophan. D genes are given only for firm matches. Size is omitted from some rows. Given values are once, few, many or a class for expanded clones.

J: TRBJ1-1; size: few; D: -; V: TRBV6-5; DNA: TGTGCCAGCATCAACGCGGCGGACACTGAAGCTTTCTTT; CDR3: CASINAADTEAFF
J: TRBJ2-2; size: few; D: TRBD2; V: TRBV9; DNA: TGTGCCAGCAGCGAGGCGGGAGGTAATTTCGGAGGGGAGCTGTTTTTT; CDR3: CASSEAGGNFGGELFF
J: TRBJ1-2; size: few; D: -; V: TRBV6-5; DNA: TGTGCCAGCAGTTCGCTTTATGGCTACACCTTC; CDR3: CASSSLYGYTF
J: TRBJ2-3; size: many; D: -; V: TRBV10-3; DNA: TGTGCCACCCAACAGCAGGTGGATGCCCATACGCAGTATTTT; CDR3: CATQQQVDAHTQYF
J: TRBJ2-3; size: few; D: TRBD2; V: TRBV5-6; DNA: TGTGCCAGCAGCTTGGCGACTAGCGGGAGGACAGATACGCAGTATTTT; CDR3: CASSLATSGRTDTQYF
J: TRBJ1-5; size: -; D: TRBD1; V: TRBV2; DNA: TGTGCCAGCACTAACGACAGGGGGCAGCCCCAGCATTTT; CDR3: CASTNDRGQPQHF
J: TRBJ2-7; size: -; D: -; V: TRBV7-6; DNA: TGTGCCAGCAGCTTAAAGGGATGGTACGAGCAGTACTTC; CDR3: CASSLKGWYEQYF
J: TRBJ2-3; size: few; D: -; V: TRBV7-9; DNA: TGTGCCAGCAGCTTAGAGTGGGCTCCAGTTCCAAATACGCAGTATTTT; CDR3: CASSLEWAPVPNTQYF
J: TRBJ1-4; size: -; D: TRBD1; V: TRBV18; DNA: TGTGCCAGCTCACCCGGGACAGAAATATATGAAAAACTGTTTTTT; CDR3: CASSPGTEIYEKLFF
J: TRBJ2-1; size: -; D: -; V: TRBV19; DNA: TGTGCCAGTAGTATTAGAGTTAACGGTGAGCAGTTCTTC; CDR3: CASSIRVNGEQFF
J: TRBJ1-2; size: few; D: -; V: TRBV15; DNA: TGTGCCACCAGCAGAGGACCGATAGACGGCTACACCTTC; CDR3: CATSRGPIDGYTF
J: TRBJ1-1; size: -; D: -; V: TRBV19; DNA: TGTGCCAGTAGAACCGTAATGAACACTGAAGCTTTCTTT; CDR3: CASRTVMNTEAFF
J: TRBJ1-4; size: -; D: -; V: TRBV4-3; DNA: TGCGCCAGCAGCCAATTCTACGGGGCGAGTGAAAAACTGTTTTTT; CDR3: CASSQFYGASEKLFF
J: TRBJ1-1; size: -; D: -; V: TRBV11-3; DNA: TGTGCCAGCAGCCCGTACAACACTGAAGCTTTCTTT; CDR3: CASSPYNTEAFF
J: TRBJ2-3; size: few; D: TRBD1; V: TRBV11-1; DNA: TGTGCCAGCAGCCCGACAGGGAAAGATACGCAGTATTTT; CDR3: CASSPTGKDTQYF
J: TRBJ2-3; size: few; D: TRBD1; V: TRBV4-1; DNA: TGCGCCAGCAGCCGGCGGACAGGGAGGACAGATACGCAGTATTTT; CDR3: CASSRRTGRTDTQYF
J: TRBJ2-3; size: -; D: -; V: TRBV5-1; DNA: TGCGCCAGCATCCCAGCCCCGGGGACAGATACGCAGTATTTT; CDR3: CASIPAPGTDTQYF
J: TRBJ1-1; size: few; D: TRBD1; V: TRBV7-9; DNA: TGTGCCAGCAGCCTGGGACAGGGGGCCGGTAGGAACACTGAAGCTTTCTTT; CDR3: CASSLGQGAGRNTEAFF
J: TRBJ2-1; size: few; D: -; V: TRBV14; DNA: TGTGCCAGCAGCCCCGGCAGTGAGCAGTTCTTC; CDR3: CASSPGSEQFF
J: TRBJ1-2; size: few; D: TRBD1; V: TRBV6-5; DNA: TGTGTCTCAGGGGGCGGCCCCTATGGCTACACCTTC; CDR3: CVSGGGPYGYTF
J: TRBJ1-4; size: few; D: -; V: TRBV4-1; DNA: TGCGCCAGCAGCCAACGGGCCAACAATGAAAAACTGTTTTTT; CDR3: CASSQRANNEKLFF
J: TRBJ2-2; size: -; D: TRBD2; V: TRBV10-2; DNA: TGCGCCACCAGACTAGCGGCGAACACCGGGGAGCTGTTTTTT; CDR3: CATRLAANTGELFF
J: TRBJ1-5; size: -; D: -; V: TRBV10-3; DNA: TGTGCCATCAGTGACAGGGACGATCAGCCCCAGCATTTT; CDR3: CAISDRDDQPQHF
J: TRBJ2-5; size: -; D: TRBD1; V: TRBV5-4; DNA: TGTGCCAGCAGCCTAGGTTGGGGGACAGGGGAGACCCAGTACTTC; CDR3: CASSLGWGTGETQYF
J: TRBJ2-1; size: -; D: -; V: TRBV27; DNA: TGTGCCAGCAGCCGGGACCGATCCACCTACAATGAGCAGTTCTTC; CDR3: CASSRDRSTYNEQFF
J: TRBJ2-3; size: -; D: -; V: TRBV7-3; DNA: TGTGCCAGCAGCCTAACTTCAGCCCTGGATACGCAGTATTTT; CDR3: CASSLTSALDTQYF
J: TRBJ1-3; size: few; D: -; V: TRBV10-3; DNA: TGTGCCATCAGTGTGGAGGGAGACACCATATATTTT; CDR3: CAISVEGDTIYF